This TCR beta chain derives from a study of cytomegalovirus exposure and HLA in healthy donors. Study-level points and caveats: Later analysis suggested links between common viral pathogens and several top significant clusters.

PCR was performed using 60 Vbeta and 13 Jbeta primers. Generated by immunoSEQ multiplex PCR, the TCRdb table keeps only in-frame clones and is missing some. The sample carries around 100,000 clones, 6% to 9% recorded once. The CDR3 has 16 amino acids. This clone was seen only a few times. As yet, its antigen is unknown. This rearrangement joins TRBV12-1 to TRBJ2-1; TRBD2, the table's D call, was not compared with the DNA. TRBV12-1 is marked as a pseudogene. The sequence was collected from a man aged 50-59 years in good health and CMV-seronegative. Sequenced: PBMCs. CDR3 loop: CASSFARLAPYNEQFF. The CDR3 nucleotides read TGTGCCAGCAGCTTTGCGCGACTAGCTCCTTACAATGAGCAGTTCTTC.